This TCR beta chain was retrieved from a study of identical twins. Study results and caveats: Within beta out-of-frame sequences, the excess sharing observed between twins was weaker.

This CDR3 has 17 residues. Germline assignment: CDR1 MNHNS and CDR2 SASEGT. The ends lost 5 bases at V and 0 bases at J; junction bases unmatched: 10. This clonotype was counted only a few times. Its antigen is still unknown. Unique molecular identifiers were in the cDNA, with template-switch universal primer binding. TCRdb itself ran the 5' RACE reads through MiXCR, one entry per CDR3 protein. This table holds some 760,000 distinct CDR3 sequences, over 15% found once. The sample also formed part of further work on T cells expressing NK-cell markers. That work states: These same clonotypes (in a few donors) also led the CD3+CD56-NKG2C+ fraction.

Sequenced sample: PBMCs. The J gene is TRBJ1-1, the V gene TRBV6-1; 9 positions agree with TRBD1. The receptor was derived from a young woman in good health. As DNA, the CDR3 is TGTGCCAGCAGTCAAACGGGACAGGGCGTCATGAACACTGAAGCTTTCTTT. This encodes CASSQTGQGVMNTEAFF.